These T cell receptor beta chains were read from a single sample in a study of shared clonotypes between healthy human individuals. Sequencing was performed with immunoSEQ multiplex PCR; in TCRdb, only in-frame clones are kept and a portion is missing. The repertoire consists of around 2,000,000 clones, with approximately 94% occurring once and the leading ten covering approximately 1.2%. Sequencing used naive CD8+ T cells sorted from blood. The receptors originated from a man between 18 and 35 years old in good health. CDR3s include the opening cysteine and the closing phenylalanine or tryptophan. D genes are given only for firm matches. The size of a clone is reported for some rows only, either as once, few or many, or as a class for expanded clones.

TRBV13,TRBD2,TRBJ2-1,.,CASSTLAGSDNEQFF,TGTGCCAGCAGCACACTAGCGGGATCTGACAATGAGCAGTTCTTC
TRBV7-6,TRBD2,TRBJ2-1,.,CASSIRTSGIHEQFF,TGTGCCAGCAGCATCCGGACTAGCGGGATCCATGAGCAGTTCTTC
TRBV15,.,TRBJ1-1,.,CATSRTGMNTEAFF,TGTGCCACCAGCAGAACAGGCATGAACACTGAAGCTTTCTTT
TRBV7-8,.,TRBJ1-6,few,CASSLAPEGHNSPLHF,TGTGCCAGCAGCTTAGCGCCGGAGGGGCATAATTCACCCCTCCACTTT
TRBV6-1,.,TRBJ1-4,.,CASSEAPGHLGEKLFF,TGTGCCAGCAGTGAAGCGCCCGGCCACTTAGGGGAAAAACTGTTTTTT
TRBV7-8,.,TRBJ2-7,.,CASSAEREQYF,TGTGCCAGCAGCGCCGAAAGAGAGCAGTACTTC
TRBV5-8,.,TRBJ2-1,.,CASSLVTYNEQFF,TGTGCCAGCAGCTTGGTGACCTACAATGAGCAGTTCTTC
TRBV5-6,.,TRBJ2-1,.,CASSLVVHEQFF,TGTGCCAGCAGCTTGGTAGTCCATGAGCAGTTCTTC
TRBV5-1,.,TRBJ1-1,.,CASSSGPLTEAFF,TGCGCCAGCAGTTCCGGGCCCCTGACTGAAGCTTTCTTT
TRBV7-8,TRBD2,TRBJ2-1,.,CASSLALAGPYNEQFF,TGTGCCAGCAGCTTAGCTCTAGCGGGGCCTTACAATGAGCAGTTCTTC
TRBV9,.,TRBJ1-2,.,CASSVGGAYYGYTF,TGTGCCAGCAGCGTAGGCGGGGCTTACTATGGCTACACCTTC
TRBV7-6,TRBD2,TRBJ2-5,.,CASSSERAGGVTQYF,TGTGCCAGCAGCTCCGAGAGAGCGGGAGGGGTGACCCAGTACTTC
TRBV7-8,.,TRBJ2-5,.,CASSDPWRSGETQYF,TGTGCCAGCAGCGACCCCTGGCGATCAGGGGAGACCCAGTACTTC
TRBV19,.,TRBJ1-1,.,CASRWGSMNTEAFF,TGTGCCAGTAGATGGGGAAGCATGAACACTGAAGCTTTCTTT